The clone carrying this TCR beta chain came up a few times. Its antigen is not known. By quantitative 5'-RACE with molecular barcodes, the TCR beta libraries were made. In TCRdb, the 5' RACE reads were re-called with MiXCR into one record per CDR3 protein. The repertoire consists of 8,400 or so distinct CDR3 sequences, with 3.9% occurring once and the leading ten covering more than 9%. These data belong to a study of CD8 T cells in ankylosing spondylitis. Study-level findings and limits: One TCR beta motif, made up of roughly eight highly homologous variants, appeared characteristic of ankylosing spondylitis blood.

Trimming cost V 0 bases and J 3 bases, with 15 bases left between them. The CDR3 consists of 17 residues. Looked up from germline, CDR1 is SGDLS and CDR2 is YYNGEE. The chain combines TRBV9 with TRBJ2-2; TRBD2 might be the D (7 bases). The sample comprised blood, either unsorted or a sorted T cell fraction (not recorded which). The receptor was derived from a female donor with ankylosing spondylitis or in good health (not recorded which). In nucleotides, the CDR3 is TGTGCCAGCAGCGTAGAGGGGGGGGTCCGGCACACCGGGGAGCTGTTTTTT. It specifies CASSVEGGVRHTGELFF.